This T cell receptor beta chain was obtained from a study of cytomegalovirus exposure and HLA in healthy donors. Findings and limits, study-wide: Most observed TCR sequences were rare, whereas some public TCRs were detected in many donors. A list of about 180 TCR beta chains associated with cytomegalovirus was given.

An approximately 120-subject validation cohort, separate from the approximately 670-subject first cohort, supplied the donors. TCRdb's copy holds only in-frame clones and misses some; the assay was immunoSEQ multiplex PCR. The table includes around 300,000 clones, around 90% detected once. With regard to this clone: Its target is not known.

Looked up from germline, CDR1 is SGHNT and CDR2 is YYREEE (reference sequence). V was pared by 4 bases and J by 5 bases, with 7 bases of the junction left unmatched. This CDR3 contains 14 residues. Sample: PBMCs. This chain connects TRBV5-4 to TRBJ2-7, with 9 positions matching TRBD1. The sequence was obtained from a man aged 25 to 40 in good health and CMV-seronegative. The CDR3 coding sequence is TGTGCCAGCAGCGTTCGCGGACAGGGGAACGAGCAGTACTTC. Translating it yields CASSVRGQGNEQYF.